This note documents a single TCR beta chain sequence. The CDR3 spans 13 residues. With 3 bases removed from V and 3 bases from J, the gap between germline ends came to 8 bases. As processed by the authors: Cell counts per sample came from amplifying reference gene primers. Profiling relied on immunoSEQ multiplex PCR, and the TCRdb table lists in-frame clones only, not all of them. D and trimming were read from the DNA, whereas the V and J calls and clone size are those reported in that table. Among about 250,000 clones listed, almost 90% were seen once. This sample was included in a study of blood T cell repertoires in COVID-19. Turning to the study itself: Sites across the United States, Italy and Spain contributed samples from acute and convalescent COVID-19. T cells, B-cell-depleted T cells, or PBMCs provided the cDNA or gDNA that served as material.

This sequence originates from a man older than 75 with acute or convalescent COVID-19. The sequenced sample was peripheral blood. The V call is TRBV12-3 or TRBV12-4, the J call TRBJ1-1; weak D call: TRBD1 (5 bases). CDR3 in amino acids: CASSFTGDTEAFF. The CDR3 nucleotides read TGTGCCAGCAGTTTTACGGGGGACACTGAAGCTTTCTTT.